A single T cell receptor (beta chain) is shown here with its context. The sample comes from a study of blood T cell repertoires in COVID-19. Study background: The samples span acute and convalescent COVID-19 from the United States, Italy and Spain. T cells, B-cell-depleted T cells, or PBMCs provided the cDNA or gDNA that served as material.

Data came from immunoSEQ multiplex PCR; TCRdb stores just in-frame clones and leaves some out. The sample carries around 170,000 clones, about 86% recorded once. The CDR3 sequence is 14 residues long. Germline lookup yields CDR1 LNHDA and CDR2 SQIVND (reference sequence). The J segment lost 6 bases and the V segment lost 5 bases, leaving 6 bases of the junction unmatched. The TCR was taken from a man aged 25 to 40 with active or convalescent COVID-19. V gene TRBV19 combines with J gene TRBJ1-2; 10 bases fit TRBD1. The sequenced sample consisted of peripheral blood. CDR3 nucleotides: TGTGCCAGTAGTGGGGGACAGGGGAGAGATGGCTACACCTTC. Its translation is CASSGGQGRDGYTF.